This T cell receptor beta chain emerged from a study of memory CD4+ T cells and cytomegalovirus serostatus. The sort gate was single viable CD3+CD4+CD8-CD45RO+ cells for memory CD4+ T cells. Serum IgG to CMV pp150, pp28, p38 and p52 defined serostatus. Study-level points and caveats: The CMV-associated TCR signature appears largely within the CD4+ memory repertoire.

Data came from immunoSEQ multiplex PCR; TCRdb stores just in-frame clones and leaves some out. The sample gives tens of thousands of clones, around 76% of which show up once; less than 0.5% is in the top ten. The CDR3 is 13 residues long. From germline, CDR1 is LGHNA and CDR2 YNFKEQ. Trimming took off 4 bases at V and 6 bases at J, with 12 bases between the two ends. Regarding this clone: Its target is unknown.

The TCR sequence derives from an adult in good health and CMV-seronegative. This rearrangement joins TRBV4-2 to TRBJ1-1; the D gene is possibly TRBD1 (6 bases). The sequencing sample was made of memory CD4+ T cells from blood. The CDR3 DNA is TGTGCCAGCAGCCGAGGGGGTGGGGCTGAAGCTTTCTTT. It yields the protein CASSRGGGAEAFF.